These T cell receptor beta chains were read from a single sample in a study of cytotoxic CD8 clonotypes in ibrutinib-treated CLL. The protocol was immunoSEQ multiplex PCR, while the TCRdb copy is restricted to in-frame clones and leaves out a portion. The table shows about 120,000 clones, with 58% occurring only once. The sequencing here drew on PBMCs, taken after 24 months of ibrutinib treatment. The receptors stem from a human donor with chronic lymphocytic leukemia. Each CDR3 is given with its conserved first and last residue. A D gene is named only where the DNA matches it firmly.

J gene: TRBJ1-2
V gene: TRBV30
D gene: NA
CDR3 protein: CAWPITGGNYGYTF

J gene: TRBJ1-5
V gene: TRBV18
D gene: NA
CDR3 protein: CASSPHSNQPQHF

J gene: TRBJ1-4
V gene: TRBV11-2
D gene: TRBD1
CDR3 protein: CASSSQGAGEKLFF

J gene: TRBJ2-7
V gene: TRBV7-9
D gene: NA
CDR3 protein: CASSLGGGDEQYF

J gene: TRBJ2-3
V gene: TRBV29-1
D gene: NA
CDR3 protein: CSVKPLADTQYF

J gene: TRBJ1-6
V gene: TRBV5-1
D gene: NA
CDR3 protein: CASSEDTRTPLHF

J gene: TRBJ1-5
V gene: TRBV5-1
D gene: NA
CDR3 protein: CASSLGTGGVNQPQHF

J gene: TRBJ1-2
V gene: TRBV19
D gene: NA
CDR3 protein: CASSILGNGYTF

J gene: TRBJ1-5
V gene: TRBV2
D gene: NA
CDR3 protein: CASKSSPDNQPQHF

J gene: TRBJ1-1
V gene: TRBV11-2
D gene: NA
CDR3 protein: CASSLSGTEAFF

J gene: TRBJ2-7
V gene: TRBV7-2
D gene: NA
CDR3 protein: CASSLLGYEQYF

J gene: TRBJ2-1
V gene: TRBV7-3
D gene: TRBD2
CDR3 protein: CASSPSGGAHNEQFF

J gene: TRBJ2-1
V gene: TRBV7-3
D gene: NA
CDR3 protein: CASSFGQGEQFF

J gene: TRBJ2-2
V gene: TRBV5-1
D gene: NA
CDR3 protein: CASSLGDYTGELFF

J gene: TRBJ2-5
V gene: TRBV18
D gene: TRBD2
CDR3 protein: CASSPMGSSGAQETQYF

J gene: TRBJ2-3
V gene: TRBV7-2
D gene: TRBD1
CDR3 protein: CASSSRDRENTQYF

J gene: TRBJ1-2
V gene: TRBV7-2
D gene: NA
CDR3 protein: CASSRTGGQEEGYTF

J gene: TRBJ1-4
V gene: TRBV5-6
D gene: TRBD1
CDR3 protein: CASRRQGKVTNEKLFF

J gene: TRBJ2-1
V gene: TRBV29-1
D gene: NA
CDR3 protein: CSAQGQGINEQFF

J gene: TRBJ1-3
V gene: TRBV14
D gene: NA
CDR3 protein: CASSPLERSGNTIYF

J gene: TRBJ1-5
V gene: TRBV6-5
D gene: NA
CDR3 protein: CASSYSWTPGDQPQHF

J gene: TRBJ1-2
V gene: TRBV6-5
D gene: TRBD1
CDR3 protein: CASSFRDRVGYTF

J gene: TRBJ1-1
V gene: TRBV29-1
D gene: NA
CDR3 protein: CSGRGVTEAFF

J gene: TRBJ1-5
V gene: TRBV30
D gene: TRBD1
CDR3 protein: CAWNRGSNQPQHF

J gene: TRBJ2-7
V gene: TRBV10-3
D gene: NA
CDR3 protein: CAITREGGSEQYF

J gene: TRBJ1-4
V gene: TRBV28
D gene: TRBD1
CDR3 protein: CASSLGRGRSNEKLFF

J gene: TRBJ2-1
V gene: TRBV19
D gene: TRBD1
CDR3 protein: CASSLRGTGTNEQFF

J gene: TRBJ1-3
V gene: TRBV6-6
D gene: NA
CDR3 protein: CASSPQGSGNTIYF

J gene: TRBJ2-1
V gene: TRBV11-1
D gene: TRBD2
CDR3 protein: CASSPDGLAGGAVDEQFF

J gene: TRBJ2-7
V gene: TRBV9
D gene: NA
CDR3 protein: CASSGGLASSYEQYF

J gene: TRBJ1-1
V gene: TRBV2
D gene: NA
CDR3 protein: CASKSTGVNTEAFF

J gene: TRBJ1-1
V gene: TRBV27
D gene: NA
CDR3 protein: CASSPVAGGTEAFF

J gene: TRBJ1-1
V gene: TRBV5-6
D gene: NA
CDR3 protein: CASSLVGRVNTEAFF

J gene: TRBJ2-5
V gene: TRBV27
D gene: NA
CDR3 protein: CASSSQIGGVQYF

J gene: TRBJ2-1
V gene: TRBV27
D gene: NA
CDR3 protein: CASSTGNGEQFF

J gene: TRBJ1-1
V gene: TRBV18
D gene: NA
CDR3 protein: CASSPTGVTEAFF

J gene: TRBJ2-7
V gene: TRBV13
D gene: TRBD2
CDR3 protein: CASSLKRLAGGYEQYF

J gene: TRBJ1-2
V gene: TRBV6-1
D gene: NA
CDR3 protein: CASRQVNYVYTF

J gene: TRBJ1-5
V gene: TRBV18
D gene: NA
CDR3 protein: CASSPQDNNQPQHF

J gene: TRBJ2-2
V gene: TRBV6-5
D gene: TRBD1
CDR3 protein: CASSVGTGAGELFF

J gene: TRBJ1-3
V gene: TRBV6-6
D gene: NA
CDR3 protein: CASSYREGVNTIYF

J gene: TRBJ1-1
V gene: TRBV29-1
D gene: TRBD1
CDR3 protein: CSVYEDGQGEAFF

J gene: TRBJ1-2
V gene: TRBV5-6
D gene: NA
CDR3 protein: CASSLKDRYPATYGYTF

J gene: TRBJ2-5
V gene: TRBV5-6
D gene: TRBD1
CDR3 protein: CASSARGTGNRETQYF

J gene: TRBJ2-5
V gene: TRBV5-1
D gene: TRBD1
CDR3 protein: CASSQDRAETQYF

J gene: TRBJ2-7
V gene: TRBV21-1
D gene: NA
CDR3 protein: CASSKLDPAPYYEQYF